One and the same sample provided the 15 T cell receptor beta chains below, sequenced in a study of CD8 T cells in ankylosing spondylitis. The study's findings and limits: Seemingly distinctive of ankylosing spondylitis blood was a TCR beta motif formed by eight highly homologous variants.

One entry per CDR3 protein, called by TCRdb with MiXCR from the 5' RACE reads. Of 700,000 to 1,000,000 distinct CDR3 sequences detected, approximately 10% appear once; the ten largest clones hold just over 0.5%. No antigen is known for these receptors. Sequenced: blood, either unsorted or a sorted T cell fraction (not recorded which). Source of these receptors: a male donor with ankylosing spondylitis.

In this sample, this clonotype turned up a few times. This chain joins TRBV12-3 or TRBV12-4 and TRBJ2-5; 9 nucleotides line up with TRBD2. The junction had 10 bases not matched to a gene; V was cut back by 6 bases and J by 2 bases. This CDR3 region has 16 residues. For the CDR3, the DNA is TGTGCCAGCAGCTATAATAGCGGGAGAGGGCAAGAGACCCAGTACTTC. It encodes CASSYNSGRGQETQYF.

This sequence joins TRBV4-2 and TRBJ2-2; 15 bases align to TRBD2. CDR1 and CDR2 from the germline V gene are LGHNA and YNFKEQ. With 3 bases clipped from V and 5 bases from J, the junction kept 10 bases outside the gene matches. The CDR3 sequence is 19 residues long. CDR3 sequence: CASSHWTSGRARGTGELFF. The CDR3 DNA follows: TGTGCCAGCAGCCACTGGACTAGCGGGAGGGCCAGGGGGACCGGGGAGCTGTTTTTT.

The genes are TRBV15 and TRBJ1-2; D is ambiguous. Trimming removed 3 bases from V and 2 bases from J, with 7 bases in between. Germline CDR1 and CDR2: LNHNV and YYDKDF (reference sequence). This CDR3 comprises 13 residues. This CDR3 is CATSSRGNYGYTF. The CDR3, as DNA: TGTGCCACCAGCAGTAGAGGAAACTATGGCTACACCTTC.

V is TRBV4-1 and J is TRBJ1-4; the D is unclear. Germline values: CDR1 MGHRA, CDR2 YSYEKL. Trimming took 5 bases from V and 10 from J, leaving 11 bases between them. The CDR3 loop spans 12 amino acids. This chain's CDR3 is CASSEAGRKLFF. The CDR3 DNA sequence: TGCGCCAGCAGCGAGGCCGGGAGAAAACTGTTTTTT.

This clonotype was seen more than once but under ten times. V gene TRBV5-1 combines with J gene TRBJ2-7; a possible D gene is TRBD1 (6 bases). V lost 4 bases and J lost 3, with 14 bases in between. The CDR3 runs to 14 residues. The germline V gene encodes CDR1 SGHRS and CDR2 YFSETQ. CDR3 DNA: TGCGCCAGCAGCACCCTTCTACAGGGCTACGAGCAGTACTTC. It codes for CASSTLLQGYEQYF.

This clonotype was seen a few times. The chain recombines TRBV9 with TRBJ2-4, with 7 bases fitting TRBD1. The CDR3 consists of 15 residues. Trimming took 0 bases from V and 9 from J; bases not matched to a gene: 9. Germline assignment: CDR1 SGDLS and CDR2 YYNGEE. Here the CDR3 reads CASSVDEGAYGIQYF. CDR3 DNA: TGTGCCAGCAGCGTAGACGAGGGGGCGTATGGCATTCAGTACTTC.

This clonotype has only a few counts. The J gene is TRBJ2-7, the V gene TRBV7-9; tentatively, D is TRBD1 or TRBD2 (5 bases each). CDR3 length: 16 residues. The germline V gene encodes CDR1 SEHNR and CDR2 FQNEAQ (reference sequence). Trimming cost V 2 bases and J 2 bases, with 16 bases left between them. CDR3 sequence (DNA): TGTGCCAGCAGCTTACGCGTTCGGGACGGAGCCTACGAGCAGTACTTC. Amino acids: CASSLRVRDGAYEQYF.

This clonotype was seen ten or more times. The chain recombines TRBV5-1 with TRBJ1-1; unclear D gene. CDR1 and CDR2 (germline): SGHRS, YFSETQ. The CDR3 totals 14 residues. V was shortened by 1 base and J by 3 bases, with 10 bases between the two germline ends. The CDR3 DNA reads as TGCGCCAGCAGCTTGTCCGGGAAGGACACTGAAGCTTTCTTT. It specifies CASSLSGKDTEAFF.

CDR3 DNA sequence: TGCGCCAGCAGCTCTAGCGGGGGGCACACCGGGGAGCTGTTTTTT. Its translation is CASSSSGGHTGELFF. The chain uses TRBV5-1 and TRBJ2-2; 11 nucleotides agree with TRBD2. The CDR3 has 15 amino acids. V shed 3 bases and J 3 bases; nucleotides not matched to a gene: 1. Germline lookup yields CDR1 SGHRS and CDR2 YFSETQ.

The chain carries TRBV4-3 and TRBJ1-1, with D hard to call. The V end was cut by 3 bases, the J end by 2 bases, with 13 bases between. The CDR3 sequence is 15 residues long. The germline CDR1 and CDR2 sequences are LGHNA and YSLEER. In nucleotides, the CDR3 is TGCGCCAGCAGCCACACTCGGGATTCAAACACTGAAGCTTTCTTT. It encodes CASSHTRDSNTEAFF.

The rearrangement uses TRBV27 and TRBJ2-7; 9 nucleotides agree with TRBD1. CDR1 and CDR2 (germline): MNHEY, SMNVEV (reference sequence). The CDR3 totals 15 residues. J was trimmed by 3 bases and V by 6 bases; bases with no gene match: 9. Here the CDR3 reads CASRGPGTGHYEQYF. As DNA, the CDR3 is TGTGCCAGCAGGGGACCCGGGACAGGGCACTACGAGCAGTACTTC.

This clonotype was detected a few times. The chain links TRBV20-1 to TRBJ1-4; 7 nucleotides match TRBD1. J gave up 6 bases and V 6 bases, and 16 bases lay outside the gene matches. The CDR3 has 16 amino acids. Germline V gene data show CDR1 as DFQATT and CDR2 as SNEGSKA (reference sequence). The CDR3 sequence is CSAPGAGGADYEKLFF. The DNA for the CDR3 is TGCAGTGCCCCAGGGGCAGGGGGAGCCGACTATGAAAAACTGTTTTTT.

The chain is built from TRBV4-3 and TRBJ1-5, with D uncertain. Per the germline V gene, CDR1 is LGHNA and CDR2 is YSLEER. The CDR3 length is 14 residues. V lost 0 bases, J lost 5 bases, and 8 bases lay in between. As DNA, the CDR3 is TGCGCCAGCAGCCAAGAGCATGGTTATCAGCCCCAGCATTTT. This sequence encodes CASSQEHGYQPQHF.

This clonotype occurred a few times. V and J are TRBV12-3 or TRBV12-4 and TRBJ1-5; 9 bases agree with TRBD1. The CDR3 consists of 15 residues. J gave up 3 bases and V 1 base, and 1 base lay outside the gene matches. The CDR3 DNA follows: TGTGCCAGCAGTTTAGGGACAGGGGACAATCAGCCCCAGCATTTT. Its protein is CASSLGTGDNQPQHF.

This clonotype was detected many times. The CDR3 reads CSARRDRANEKLFF. The CDR3 nucleotides read TGCAGTGCTAGGCGGGACAGGGCTAATGAAAAACTGTTTTTT. J is TRBJ1-4 and V is TRBV20-1; 9 bases are shared with TRBD1. The CDR3 sequence is 14 residues long. Germline-derived CDR1 and CDR2 are DFQATT and SNEGSKA (reference sequence). Losses at the gene ends were 3 bases for V and 3 bases for J; bases not matched to a gene: 2.